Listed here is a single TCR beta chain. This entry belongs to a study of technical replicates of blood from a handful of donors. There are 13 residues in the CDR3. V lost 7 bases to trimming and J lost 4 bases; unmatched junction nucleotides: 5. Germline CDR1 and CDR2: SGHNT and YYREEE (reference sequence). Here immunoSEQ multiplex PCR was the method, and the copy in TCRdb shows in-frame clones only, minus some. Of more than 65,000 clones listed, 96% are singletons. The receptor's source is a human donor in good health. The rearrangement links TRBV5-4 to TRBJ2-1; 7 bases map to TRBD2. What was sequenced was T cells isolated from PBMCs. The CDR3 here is CASGGRAYNEQFF. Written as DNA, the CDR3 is TGTGCCAGCGGGGGGAGGGCTTACAATGAGCAGTTCTTC.